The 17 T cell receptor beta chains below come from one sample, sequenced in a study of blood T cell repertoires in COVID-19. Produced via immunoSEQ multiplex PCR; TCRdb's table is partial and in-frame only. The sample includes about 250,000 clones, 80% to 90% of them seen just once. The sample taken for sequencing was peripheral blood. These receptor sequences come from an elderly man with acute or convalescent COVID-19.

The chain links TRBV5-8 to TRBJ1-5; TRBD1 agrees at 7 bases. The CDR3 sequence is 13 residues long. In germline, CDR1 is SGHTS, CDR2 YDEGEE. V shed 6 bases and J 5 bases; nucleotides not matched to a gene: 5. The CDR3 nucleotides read TGTGCCAGCATCCGGACAGGCGATCAGCCCCAGCATTTT. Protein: CASIRTGDQPQHF. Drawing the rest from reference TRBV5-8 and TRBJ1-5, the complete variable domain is EAGVTQSPTHLIKTRGQQATLRCSPISGHTSVYWYQQALGLGLQFLLWYDEGEERNRGNFPPRFSGRQFPNYSSELNVNALELEDSALYLCASIRTGDQPQHFGDGTRLSIL.

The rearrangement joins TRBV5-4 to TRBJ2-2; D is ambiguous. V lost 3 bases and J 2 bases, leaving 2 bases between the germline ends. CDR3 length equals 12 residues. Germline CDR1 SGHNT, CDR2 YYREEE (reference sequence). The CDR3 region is CASSSNTGELFF. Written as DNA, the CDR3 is TGTGCCAGCAGCTCTAACACCGGGGAGCTGTTTTTT.

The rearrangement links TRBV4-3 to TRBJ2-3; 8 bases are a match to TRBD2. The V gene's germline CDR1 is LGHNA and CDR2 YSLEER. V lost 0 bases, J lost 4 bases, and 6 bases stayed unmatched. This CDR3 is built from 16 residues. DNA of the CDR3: TGCGCCAGCAGCCAAGATTGGACGGGGGGGGCAGATACGCAGTATTTT. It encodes CASSQDWTGGADTQYF.

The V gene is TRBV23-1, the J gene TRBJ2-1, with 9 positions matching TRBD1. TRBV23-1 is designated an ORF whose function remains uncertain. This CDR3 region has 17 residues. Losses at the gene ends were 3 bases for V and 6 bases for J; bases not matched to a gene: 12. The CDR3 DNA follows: TGCGCCAGCAGTCATCCAAATAACGGGACAGGGCCCAATGAGCAGTTCTTC. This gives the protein CASSHPNNGTGPNEQFF.

The CDR3 sequence: CASNRVLGAQETQYF. CDR3 nucleotide sequence: TGTGCCAGCAATAGGGTTTTGGGAGCCCAAGAGACCCAGTACTTC. The rearrangement uses TRBV6-5 and TRBJ2-5; the D gene is possibly TRBD2 (5 bases). The CDR3 length is 15 residues. V shed 7 bases and J shed 1 base, with 16 bases lying between them. Germline lookup yields CDR1 MNHEY and CDR2 SVGAGI.

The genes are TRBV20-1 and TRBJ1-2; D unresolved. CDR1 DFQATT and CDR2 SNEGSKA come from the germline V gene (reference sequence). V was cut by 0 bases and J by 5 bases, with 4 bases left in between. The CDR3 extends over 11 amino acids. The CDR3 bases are TGCAGTGCTAGAGACCCGTATGGCTACACCTTC. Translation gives CSARDPYGYTF.

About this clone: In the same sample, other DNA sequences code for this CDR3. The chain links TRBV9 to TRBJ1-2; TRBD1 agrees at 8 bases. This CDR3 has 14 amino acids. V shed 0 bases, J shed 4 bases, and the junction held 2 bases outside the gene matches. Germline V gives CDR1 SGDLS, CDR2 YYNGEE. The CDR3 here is CASSVGTGGYGYTF. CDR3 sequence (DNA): TGTGCCAGCAGCGTAGGAACAGGGGGCTATGGCTACACCTTC.

In nucleotides, the CDR3 is TGTGCCAGCAGCTTCGGACAGGGGATTTACAATGAGCAGTTCTTC. Translated, it gives CASSFGQGIYNEQFF. The chain joins TRBV7-9 to TRBJ2-1; 9 bases match TRBD1. CDR1 and CDR2 from the germline V gene are SEHNR and FQNEAQ (reference sequence). J was trimmed by 4 bases and V by 3 bases; bases with no gene match: 4. This CDR3 region has 15 residues.

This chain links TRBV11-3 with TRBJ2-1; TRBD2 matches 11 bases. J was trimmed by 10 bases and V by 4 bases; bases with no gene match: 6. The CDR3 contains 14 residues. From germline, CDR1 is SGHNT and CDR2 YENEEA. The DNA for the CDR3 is TGTGCCAGCAGCTCAGGACTAGCGGGTCGGGAGCAGTTCTTC. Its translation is CASSSGLAGREQFF.

CDR3 region: CASSLYGSESSGNTIYF. The CDR3 coding sequence is TGTGCCAGCAGTTTGTACGGCAGCGAGAGCTCTGGAAACACCATATATTTT. The chain employs TRBV27 and TRBJ1-3; D gene uncertain. Germline V gene sequence: CDR1 MNHEY, CDR2 SMNVEV (reference sequence). The CDR3 runs 17 residues. The ends were cut back, 3 bases at V and 0 bases at J, with 15 bases in the middle.

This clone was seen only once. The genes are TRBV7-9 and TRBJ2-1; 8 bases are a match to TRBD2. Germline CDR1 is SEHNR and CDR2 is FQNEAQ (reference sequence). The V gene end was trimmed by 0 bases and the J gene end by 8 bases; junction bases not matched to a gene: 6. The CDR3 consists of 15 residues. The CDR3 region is CASSLASTSGHEQFF. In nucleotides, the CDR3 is TGTGCCAGCAGCTTAGCCTCAACTAGCGGTCATGAGCAGTTCTTC.

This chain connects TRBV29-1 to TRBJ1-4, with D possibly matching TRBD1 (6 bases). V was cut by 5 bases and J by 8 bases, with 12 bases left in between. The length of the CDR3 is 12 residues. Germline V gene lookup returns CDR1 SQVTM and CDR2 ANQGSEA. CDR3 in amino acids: CSVSPRGEKLFF. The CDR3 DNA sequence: TGCAGCGTTTCTCCCAGGGGCGAAAAACTGTTTTTT.

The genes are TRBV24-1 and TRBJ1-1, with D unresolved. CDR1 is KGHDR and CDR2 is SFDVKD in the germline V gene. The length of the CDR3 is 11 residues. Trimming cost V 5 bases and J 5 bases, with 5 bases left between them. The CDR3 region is CATSAGTEAFF. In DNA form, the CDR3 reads TGTGCCACCAGTGCGGGGACTGAAGCTTTCTTT.

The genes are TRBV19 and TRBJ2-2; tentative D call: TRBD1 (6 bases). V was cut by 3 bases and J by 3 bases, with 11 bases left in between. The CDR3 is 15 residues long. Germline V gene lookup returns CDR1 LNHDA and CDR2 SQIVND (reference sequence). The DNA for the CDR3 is TGTGCCAGTAGTATTACAGGGTCCTACACCGGGGAGCTGTTTTTT. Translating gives CASSITGSYTGELFF.

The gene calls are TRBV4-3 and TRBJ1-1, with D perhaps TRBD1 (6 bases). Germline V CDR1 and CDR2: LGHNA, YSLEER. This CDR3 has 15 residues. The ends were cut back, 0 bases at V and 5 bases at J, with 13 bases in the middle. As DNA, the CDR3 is TGCGCCAGCAGCCAAGACGCAGGGGAGATAACTGAAGCTTTCTTT. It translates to CASSQDAGEITEAFF.

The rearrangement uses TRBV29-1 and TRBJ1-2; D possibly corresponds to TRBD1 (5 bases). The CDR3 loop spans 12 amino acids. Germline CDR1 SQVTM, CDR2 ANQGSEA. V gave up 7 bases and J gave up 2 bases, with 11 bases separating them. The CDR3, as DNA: TGCAGCGCCGGGGGTCAGAACTATGGCTACACCTTC. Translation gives CSAGGQNYGYTF.

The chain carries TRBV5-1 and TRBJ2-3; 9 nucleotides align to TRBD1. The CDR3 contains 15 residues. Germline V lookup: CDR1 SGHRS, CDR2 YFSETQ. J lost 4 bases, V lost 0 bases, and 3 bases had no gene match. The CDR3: CASSLGGTGSDTQYF. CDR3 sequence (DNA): TGCGCCAGCAGCTTGGGTGGGACAGGGTCAGATACGCAGTATTTT.